The T cell receptor (beta chain) described here comes from a study of cytomegalovirus exposure and HLA in healthy donors. V dropped 1 base and J dropped 1 base, with 10 bases sitting between them. Germline lookup yields CDR1 MNHNS and CDR2 SASEGT. The CDR3 sequence is 15 residues long. PCR was performed using 60 Vbeta and 13 Jbeta primers. Libraries were prepared by immunoSEQ multiplex PCR; TCRdb keeps only in-frame clonotypes and omits some of them. The clone table shows around 76,000 clones, with the ten largest holding about 0.76%. This sequence was found in a boy aged 10-17 years in good health and CMV-seronegative. Sequencing was done on a sample of PBMCs. V and J are TRBV6-1 and TRBJ2-5, with a tentative D call TRBD1 (6 bases). The DNA for the CDR3 is TGTGCCAGCAGTGAAGGAGGGGGAACCCAAGAGACCCAGTACTTC. This gives the protein CASSEGGGTQETQYF.